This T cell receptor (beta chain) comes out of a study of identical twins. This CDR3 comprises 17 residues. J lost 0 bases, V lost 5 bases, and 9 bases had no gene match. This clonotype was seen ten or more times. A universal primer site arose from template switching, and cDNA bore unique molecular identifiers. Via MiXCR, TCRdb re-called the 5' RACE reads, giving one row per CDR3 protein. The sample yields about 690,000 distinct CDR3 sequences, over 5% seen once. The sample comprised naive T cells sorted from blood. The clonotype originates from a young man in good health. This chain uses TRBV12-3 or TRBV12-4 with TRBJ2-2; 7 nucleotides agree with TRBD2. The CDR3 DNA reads TGTGCCAGCAGTCCCGGGTCTAGCGGTACGAACACCGGGGAGCTGTTTTTT. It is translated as CASSPGSSGTNTGELFF.